Below, 25 T cell receptor beta chains from the same sample are listed, as sequenced in a study of response to subunit inactivated influenza vaccine. TCRdb re-derived calls from the RT-PCR reads in MiXCR, one entry per CDR3 protein. The sample has a few hundred thousand distinct CDR3 sequences, around 15% seen once. Sequenced here: PBMCs from blood, sampled 11 to 12 days after vaccination. The receptor set was obtained from a man aged 45-60 years who received an inactivated influenza vaccine.

The rearrangement links TRBV6-5 to TRBJ2-3, with a possible D match to TRBD1 (5 bases). Germline V lookup: CDR1 MNHEY, CDR2 SVGAGI. The CDR3 totals 15 residues. Trimming cost V 2 bases and J 2 bases, with 11 bases left between them. CDR3 sequence: CASSYRGVTTDTQYF. CDR3 nucleotides: TGTGCCAGCAGTTACAGGGGTGTTACCACAGATACGCAGTATTTT.

The chain employs TRBV2 and TRBJ2-1, with TRBD2 matching over 9 bases. Germline V CDR1 and CDR2: SNHLY, FYNNEI. CDR3 size: 15 residues. The trim removed 4 bases at V and 9 bases at J, leaving 10 bases unmatched. CDR3: CASSGVREGRGEQFF. In DNA, the CDR3 is TGTGCCAGCAGTGGTGTGCGGGAGGGCCGGGGTGAGCAGTTCTTC.

This clonotype was seen a handful of times. The rearrangement links TRBV4-2 to TRBJ2-5, with TRBD2 identical over 8 bases. Germline values: CDR1 LGHNA, CDR2 YNFKEQ. V trimming: 4 bases; J trimming: 5 bases; junction bases outside the gene matches: 9. The CDR3 totals 15 residues. The CDR3 reads CASSRLTSAGETQYF. The CDR3 DNA reads TGTGCCAGCAGCCGCCTGACTAGCGCTGGCGAGACCCAGTACTTC.

This clonotype appeared many times. V and J are TRBV24-1 and TRBJ2-7, with TRBD1 matching 11 bases. V was clipped by 4 bases and J by 5 bases; unmatched bases: 6. Germline lookup yields CDR1 KGHDR and CDR2 SFDVKD. This CDR3 contains 15 residues. CDR3 in amino acids: CATSETGTGGNEQYF. The CDR3 nucleotides are TGTGCCACCAGTGAAACCGGGACAGGGGGGAACGAGCAGTACTTC.

This clonotype was seen a handful of times. The rearrangement uses TRBV9 and TRBJ2-5; D may be TRBD2 (5 bases). The CDR3 has 15 amino acids. From germline, CDR1 is SGDLS and CDR2 YYNGEE. V was trimmed by 3 bases and J by 4 bases, leaving 16 bases between them. The CDR3 sequence: CASSAANGRGETQYF. The CDR3 bases are TGTGCCAGCAGCGCCGCCAACGGACGGGGAGAGACCCAGTACTTC. Together with reference TRBV9 and TRBJ2-5, the CDR3 gives the full variable domain: DSGVTQTPKHLITATGQRVTLRCSPRSGDLSVYWYQQSLDQGLQFLIQYYNGEERAKGNILERFSAQQFPDLHSELNLSSLELGDSALYFCASSAANGRGETQYFGPGTRLLVL.

This clonotype was found a few times. The chain combines TRBV29-1 with TRBJ2-4; 10 bases map to TRBD1. This CDR3 has 15 amino acids. Germline V gene data show CDR1 as SQVTM and CDR2 as ANQGSEA. J was trimmed by 2 bases and V by 7 bases; bases with no gene match: 8. Here the CDR3 reads CSGRQGAGTKNIQYF. Written as DNA, the CDR3 is TGCAGCGGAAGACAGGGGGCTGGGACCAAAAACATTCAGTACTTC.

This clonotype was found a few times. DNA of the CDR3: TGTGCCAGCTCCGGGACCCCGAACACTGAAGCTTTCTTT. It yields the protein CASSGTPNTEAFF. V is TRBV9 and J is TRBJ1-1; tentatively, D is TRBD1 (5 bases). There are 13 residues in the CDR3. Looked up from germline, CDR1 is SGDLS and CDR2 is YYNGEE. The V end lost 7 bases, the J end lost 1 base, and 11 bases lay between the germline ends.

J is TRBJ1-1 and V is TRBV5-1; D is ambiguous. Per germline, CDR1 SGHRS and CDR2 YFSETQ. The CDR3 extends over 15 amino acids. The V and J ends lost 0 bases and 1 base respectively, with 10 bases between them. The CDR3 loop is CASSLAEWANTEAFF. The CDR3 DNA reads TGCGCCAGCAGCTTGGCGGAGTGGGCGAACACTGAAGCTTTCTTT. Variable domain in full (rest from reference TRBV5-1 and TRBJ1-1): KAGVTQTPRYLIKTRGQQVTLSCSPISGHRSVSWYQQTPGQGLQFLFEYFSETQRNKGNFPGRFSGRQFSNSRSEMNVSTLELGDSALYLCASSLAEWANTEAFFGQGTRLTVV.

This clonotype was counted between two and nine times. The CDR3 DNA is TGCAGCGTTGCTGGGGCTGGAAACATTCAGTACTTC. Translated, it gives CSVAGAGNIQYF. This rearrangement joins TRBV29-1 to TRBJ2-4, with D possibly being TRBD1 (5 bases). V lost 4 bases to trimming and J lost 6 bases, with 10 bases between them. This CDR3 has 12 amino acids. Germline values: CDR1 SQVTM, CDR2 ANQGSEA.

The rearrangement joins TRBV7-9 to TRBJ1-2; D is uncertain. The CDR3 contains 15 residues. CDR1 is SEHNR, CDR2 FQNEAQ, per germline (reference sequence). V was pared by 4 bases and J by 7 bases, with 19 bases between. CDR3 sequence: CASSYAGSRRSGYTF. DNA of the CDR3: TGTGCCAGCAGCTACGCCGGGTCCCGACGATCTGGCTACACCTTC.

This clonotype was seen a few times. The V and J genes are TRBV9 and TRBJ2-7; D uncertain. The ends were cut back, 0 bases at V and 5 bases at J, with 9 bases in the middle. This CDR3 has 13 amino acids. CDR1 and CDR2 from the germline V gene are SGDLS and YYNGEE. In DNA form, the CDR3 reads TGTGCCAGCAGCGTAGGGTATAGGGACGAGCAGTACTTC. Protein sequence: CASSVGYRDEQYF.

This sequence joins TRBV29-1 and TRBJ1-4; TRBD1 matches at 7 bases. With 5 bases clipped from V and 4 bases from J, the junction kept 4 bases outside the gene matches. Per the germline V gene, CDR1 is SQVTM and CDR2 is ANQGSEA. This CDR3 contains 13 residues. This CDR3 is CSVWDSINEKLFF. DNA of the CDR3: TGCAGCGTTTGGGACAGCATTAATGAAAAACTGTTTTTT.

The V and J genes are TRBV24-1 and TRBJ1-2, with D unresolved. Germline assignment: CDR1 KGHDR and CDR2 SFDVKD. The CDR3 covers 14 residues. Trimming took off 3 bases at V and 2 bases at J, with 9 bases between the two ends. CDR3 sequence (DNA): TGTGCCACCAGTGATCGGACGTCGAACTATGGCTACACCTTC. This encodes CATSDRTSNYGYTF.

The table lists this clonotype with a few counts. The gene calls are TRBV12-3 or TRBV12-4 and TRBJ1-6; D may be TRBD1 (5 bases). The germline V and J ends were trimmed by 6 bases and 7 bases, with 13 bases remaining between them. The CDR3 runs 14 residues. CDR3 protein: CASSPVAGNSPLHF. CDR3 in DNA: TGTGCCAGCAGCCCTGTCGCAGGGAATTCACCCCTCCACTTT.

This clonotype was found a few times. The chain employs TRBV4-3 and TRBJ2-5; the D is unclear. CDR3 length: 14 residues. Trimming stripped 0 bases from V and 3 bases from J, with 8 bases between. Germline CDR1 reads LGHNA; CDR2 reads YSLEER. The CDR3 sequence is CASSQDRAKETQYF. In nucleotides, the CDR3 is TGCGCCAGCAGCCAAGATAGGGCAAAAGAGACCCAGTACTTC.

This chain links TRBV29-1 with TRBJ2-5; the D gene is possibly TRBD2 (6 bases). The germline V and J ends were trimmed by 0 bases and 1 base, with 9 bases remaining between them. This CDR3 region has 14 residues. Germline assignment: CDR1 SQVTM and CDR2 ANQGSEA. CDR3 region: CSVEDWGVQETQYF. CDR3 DNA: TGCAGCGTTGAAGACTGGGGGGTCCAAGAGACCCAGTACTTC.

This clonotype was observed a handful of times. The chain carries TRBV12-3 or TRBV12-4 and TRBJ2-1; maybe TRBD1 (6 bases). The CDR3 totals 12 residues. V dropped 7 bases and J dropped 5 bases, with 9 bases sitting between them. The DNA for the CDR3 is TGTGCCAGCAACCCAGGGGACAATGAGCAGTTCTTC. It translates to CASNPGDNEQFF.

This clonotype appeared a few times. The chain joins TRBV24-1 to TRBJ1-2; D is undetermined. V lost 3 bases and J lost 6, with 4 bases in between. CDR1 KGHDR and CDR2 SFDVKD come from the germline V gene. The CDR3 totals 11 residues. CDR3 amino acids: CATSDRDGYTF. In DNA, the CDR3 is TGTGCCACCAGTGATCGTGATGGCTACACCTTC.

The rearrangement uses TRBV20-1 and TRBJ2-1; 7 bases are a match to TRBD1. Trimming removed 6 bases from V and 6 bases from J; junction bases left unmatched: 11. Germline CDR1 and CDR2: DFQATT and SNEGSKA (reference sequence). The CDR3 has 14 residues. The CDR3 DNA follows: TGCAGTGCCAGACGTCAGGGGGTAGGCAATGAGCAGTTCTTC. Translated: CSARRQGVGNEQFF.

This clonotype appeared a few times. CDR3 bases: TGCGCCAGCAGCTTCGAACAACCGGGACTCACTGCAACAGATACGCAGTATTTT. The encoded protein is CASSFEQPGLTATDTQYF. V is TRBV5-1 and J is TRBJ2-3, with D maybe TRBD2 (6 bases). This CDR3 is built from 18 residues. V lost 2 bases and J lost 3, with 22 bases in between. Germline V CDR1 and CDR2: SGHRS, YFSETQ.

The V and J genes are TRBV5-1 and TRBJ2-5; possibly TRBD1 for D (6 bases). The CDR3 runs to 15 residues. The V and J ends lost 4 bases and 4 bases respectively, with 17 bases between them. Germline V gene data show CDR1 as SGHRS and CDR2 as YFSETQ. This CDR3 is CASSPNTGKGETQYF. CDR3 sequence (DNA): TGCGCCAGCAGCCCCAATACAGGGAAGGGAGAGACCCAGTACTTC. Filled out from reference TRBV5-1 and TRBJ2-5, the complete variable domain reads KAGVTQTPRYLIKTRGQQVTLSCSPISGHRSVSWYQQTPGQGLQFLFEYFSETQRNKGNFPGRFSGRQFSNSRSEMNVSTLELGDSALYLCASSPNTGKGETQYFGPGTRLLVL.

Ten or more counts support this clonotype. V gene TRBV2 combines with J gene TRBJ1-5; D gene ambiguous. The CDR3 is 14 residues long. Germline CDR1 SNHLY, CDR2 FYNNEI. Between the trimmed V and J ends, which lost 6 bases and 1 base, there was a span of 10 bases. The CDR3 here is CASRQGNSNQPQHF. DNA of the CDR3: TGTGCCAGCAGGCAAGGGAACAGCAATCAGCCCCAGCATTTT.

The V gene is TRBV20-1, the J gene TRBJ2-6; 7 bases line up with TRBD2. The CDR3 runs 14 residues. The germline gives CDR1 DFQATT, CDR2 SNEGSKA (reference sequence). V dropped 5 bases and J dropped 2; count of bases not matched to a gene: 3. The CDR3 nucleotides are TGCAGTGCTGGGCGGGGGACTGGGGCCAACGTCCTGACTTTC. Amino acids: CSAGRGTGANVLTF.

The chain is built from TRBV5-1 and TRBJ2-5, with D hard to call. V gave up 0 bases and J gave up 5 bases, with 17 bases separating them. The CDR3 loop spans 16 amino acids. Germline CDR1 is SGHRS and CDR2 is YFSETQ. The CDR3 is CASSLGSRLYGETQYF. CDR3 DNA sequence: TGCGCCAGCAGCTTGGGCTCTAGACTTTATGGGGAGACCCAGTACTTC.

A few counts support this clonotype. DNA for the CDR3: TGTGCCAGCAGCTTAGACGTGGGGGGCTATGGCTACACCTTC. This gives the protein CASSLDVGGYGYTF. The rearrangement links TRBV7-2 to TRBJ1-2; D perhaps matches TRBD1 (5 bases). CDR3 size: 14 residues. Germline CDR1 and CDR2: SGHTA and FQGNSA. V lost 1 base to trimming and J lost 4 bases, with 10 bases between them.